One and the same sample provided the 31 T cell receptor beta chains below, sequenced in a study of T cells after yellow fever vaccination. TCRdb independently ran MiXCR on the 5' RACE reads; one entry per CDR3 protein. The profile shows about 320,000 distinct CDR3 sequences, about 10% of them singletons. Sequenced material: CD4+ T cells sorted from PBMCs, taken 45 days after the yellow fever booster vaccination. These receptors were collected from a man aged 18 to 35 who received the YFV17D yellow fever vaccine.

This clonotype was recorded many times. The chain joins TRBV18 to TRBJ2-2, with 8 bases aligning to TRBD1. Germline CDR1 KGHSH, CDR2 LQKENI. CDR3 length: 16 amino acids. V shed 4 bases and J 3 bases; nucleotides not matched to a gene: 7. The CDR3 DNA reads as TGTGCCAGCTCACAGGACAGGGTCGGATACACCGGGGAGCTGTTTTTT. Protein: CASSQDRVGYTGELFF.

The CDR3 region is CASSAASQPQHF. The CDR3 bases are TGTGCCAGCAGTGCAGCCAGTCAGCCCCAGCATTTT. The J gene is TRBJ1-5, the V gene TRBV28; D is unclear. With 5 bases removed from V and 6 bases from J, the gap between germline ends came to 8 bases. The CDR3 covers 12 residues. CDR1 and CDR2 (germline): MDHEN, SYDVKM.

The J gene is TRBJ1-2, the V gene TRBV30; D not certain. The CDR3 is 12 residues long. The V and J ends lost 4 bases and 8 bases respectively, with 14 bases between them. Germline assignment: CDR1 GTSNPN and CDR2 SVGIG (reference sequence). CDR3 coding DNA: TGTGCCTGGATGACCCTCCGTGGAGGCTACACCTTC. Its protein product is CAWMTLRGGYTF. The full variable domain, rest sourced from reference TRBV30 and TRBJ1-2, is SQTIHQWPATLVQPVGSPLSLECTVEGTSNPNLYWYRQAAGRGLQLLFYSVGIGQISSEVPQNLSASRPQDRQFILSSKKLLLSDSGFYLCAWMTLRGGYTFGSGTRLTVV.

The CDR3 sequence: CASSPSGGEAGELFF. Written as DNA, the CDR3 is TGTGCCAGCAGTCCTAGCGGGGGGGAAGCCGGGGAGCTGTTTTTT. This sequence joins TRBV28 and TRBJ2-2, with 12 bases that match TRBD2. J was trimmed by 6 bases and V by 5 bases; bases with no gene match: 4. CDR3 length equals 15 residues. In germline, CDR1 is MDHEN, CDR2 SYDVKM.

The chain links TRBV19 to TRBJ2-5, with TRBD1 as a possible D gene (6 bases). Germline values: CDR1 LNHDA, CDR2 SQIVND (reference sequence). The V and J ends lost 3 bases and 5 bases respectively, with 7 bases between them. The CDR3 totals 12 residues. The CDR3 DNA follows: TGTGCCAGTAGTATTAGGGGGGAGACCCAGTACTTC. Its translation is CASSIRGETQYF.

The V and J genes are TRBV20-1 and TRBJ2-7; maybe TRBD1 (5 bases). This CDR3 has 12 residues. CDR1 and CDR2 from the germline V gene are DFQATT and SNEGSKA (reference sequence). The V and J ends lost 6 bases and 5 bases respectively, with 14 bases between them. The CDR3 here is CSALGVVDEQYF. CDR3 nucleotides: TGCAGTGCCTTAGGGGTTGTGGACGAGCAGTACTTC.

The sample holds many counts of this clonotype. This chain links TRBV5-1 with TRBJ1-1, with D uncertain. The length of the CDR3 is 14 residues. CDR1 and CDR2 (germline): SGHRS, YFSETQ. The V gene lost 4 bases and the J gene lost 1 base, with 11 bases spanning the gap. CDR3 sequence reads: CASSADGSNTEAFF. In nucleotides, the CDR3 is TGCGCCAGCAGCGCGGACGGCTCGAACACTGAAGCTTTCTTT.

The sample holds a few counts of this clonotype. The genes are TRBV7-9 and TRBJ2-1, with D perhaps matching TRBD1 (6 bases). The V end was cut by 3 bases, the J end by 7 bases, with 13 bases between. This CDR3 spans 14 amino acids. Germline CDR1 SEHNR, CDR2 FQNEAQ (reference sequence). CDR3 region: CASSFAPGVNEQFF. The CDR3 DNA is TGTGCCAGCAGCTTCGCCCCAGGGGTAAATGAGCAGTTCTTC.

In this sample, this clonotype turned up a few times. The genes are TRBV2 and TRBJ1-1; D is possibly TRBD1 (5 bases). Deletions cut 9 bases from V and 5 bases from J, with 10 bases between. This CDR3 contains 11 residues. The germline V gene encodes CDR1 SNHLY and CDR2 FYNNEI. CDR3 region: CARGEGTEAFF. The CDR3 region has the DNA TGTGCCAGGGGAGAGGGGACTGAAGCTTTCTTT.

Many counts were recorded for this clonotype. The chain couples TRBV27 to TRBJ2-2; D is perhaps TRBD2 (6 bases). There are 13 residues in the CDR3. Trimming left V 3 bases short and J 6 bases short, with 8 bases between. Germline lookup yields CDR1 MNHEY and CDR2 SMNVEV (reference sequence). CDR3 residues: CASSFRLAGELFF. The CDR3 DNA reads TGTGCCAGCAGTTTCAGACTAGCCGGGGAGCTGTTTTTT.

This clonotype has a count of ten or more. The chain is built from TRBV5-1 and TRBJ2-1; D might be TRBD2 (5 bases). The V end was cut by 2 bases, the J end by 4 bases, with 10 bases between. Germline lookup yields CDR1 SGHRS and CDR2 YFSETQ. This CDR3 spans 14 amino acids. In DNA, the CDR3 is TGCGCCAGCAGCTTCCGGACTGGATACAATGAGCAGTTCTTC. Translating it yields CASSFRTGYNEQFF.

This rearrangement joins TRBV6-5 to TRBJ1-6, with D possibly being TRBD1 (5 bases). Trimming cost V 5 bases and J 7 bases, with 15 bases left between them. Per the germline V gene, CDR1 is MNHEY and CDR2 is SVGAGI. The CDR3 consists of 15 residues. The CDR3 protein is CASSGHQGGNSPLHF. Here the CDR3 DNA reads TGTGCCAGCAGTGGCCATCAGGGTGGGAATTCACCCCTCCACTTT.

The table lists this clonotype with a few counts. The rearrangement uses TRBV29-1 and TRBJ1-1, with a tentative D call TRBD1 (6 bases). V lost 4 bases and J 3 bases, leaving 12 bases between the germline ends. The CDR3 contains 13 residues. CDR1 is SQVTM and CDR2 is ANQGSEA in the germline V gene. The CDR3 sequence is CSVGTDKYTEAFF. The CDR3 region has the DNA TGCAGCGTTGGGACAGACAAATACACTGAAGCTTTCTTT.

This clonotype appeared many times. This sequence joins TRBV24-1 and TRBJ2-4; D might be TRBD2 (6 bases). The V gene lost 3 bases and the J gene lost 1 base, with 9 bases spanning the gap. CDR1 is KGHDR and CDR2 is SFDVKD in the germline V gene. The CDR3 spans 15 residues. CDR3 DNA: TGTGCCACCAGTGATGTTGGGGGGGCCAAAAACATTCAGTACTTC. This translates into CATSDVGGAKNIQYF.

This chain uses TRBV20-1 with TRBJ2-3; D uncertain. The V end lost 0 bases, the J end lost 2 bases, and 6 bases lay between the germline ends. Germline lookup yields CDR1 DFQATT and CDR2 SNEGSKA (reference sequence). The CDR3 is 13 residues long. The CDR3 is CSARDQDTDTQYF. The CDR3 DNA sequence: TGCAGTGCTAGAGACCAAGACACAGATACGCAGTATTTT.

This clonotype was picked up many times. This chain links TRBV5-1 with TRBJ1-1; D is unclear. The CDR3 is made up of 14 amino acids. The germline CDR1 and CDR2 sequences are SGHRS and YFSETQ. Trimming shortened V by 3 bases and J by 3 bases, and 12 bases separated the two germline ends. Here the CDR3 reads CASSSLGSDTEAFF. In DNA form, the CDR3 reads TGCGCCAGCAGCTCCCTGGGAAGCGACACTGAAGCTTTCTTT.

This clonotype was counted a few times. The chain joins TRBV20-1 to TRBJ2-5, with 8 bases that match TRBD1. The CDR3 extends over 13 amino acids. Germline V CDR1 and CDR2: DFQATT, SNEGSKA (reference sequence). J gave up 5 bases and V 6 bases, and 8 bases lay outside the gene matches. Written as DNA, the CDR3 is TGCAGTGCGTCGAACAGGGGGACGGAGACCCAGTACTTC. Its protein product is CSASNRGTETQYF.

At least ten counts were recorded for this clonotype. The chain uses TRBV5-6 and TRBJ2-7; TRBD1 aligns across 8 bases. Germline V lookup: CDR1 SGHDT, CDR2 YYEEEE. V lost 5 bases and J lost 7; bases outside the gene matches: 14. This CDR3 has 15 amino acids. The CDR3 region is CASRSTGANPAEQYV. In DNA form, the CDR3 reads TGTGCCAGCAGGTCGACAGGGGCCAACCCTGCGGAGCAGTACGTC.

This chain uses TRBV7-2 with TRBJ2-2; possible D gene TRBD1, 6 bases. V lost 5 bases, J lost 7 bases, and 11 bases lay in between. CDR1 and CDR2 (germline): SGHTA, FQGNSA. CDR3 size: 13 residues. The CDR3, as DNA: TGTGCCAGCAGCCTGACAGGTCTCGGGGAGCTGTTTTTT. It codes for CASSLTGLGELFF.

The chain couples TRBV9 to TRBJ2-2; perhaps TRBD1 as D (6 bases). Germline CDR1 SGDLS, CDR2 YYNGEE. The CDR3 has 16 amino acids. The ends were cut back, 1 base at V and 1 base at J, with 11 bases in the middle. CDR3 sequence reads: CASSVSGALNTGELFF. The CDR3, as DNA: TGTGCCAGCAGCGTATCAGGGGCCCTGAACACCGGGGAGCTGTTTTTT.

This clonotype occurred many times. The chain recombines TRBV27 with TRBJ1-2; TRBD1 is a possible D gene (6 bases). The germline gives CDR1 MNHEY, CDR2 SMNVEV (reference sequence). With 8 bases removed from V and 8 bases from J, the gap between germline ends came to 15 bases. CDR3 length: 12 residues. The CDR3 region is CASGRDMRGYTF. The DNA for the CDR3 is TGTGCCAGCGGTCGGGACATGCGCGGCTACACCTTC.

This clonotype showed up just a few times. The chain carries TRBV5-1 and TRBJ2-1; 9 bases map to TRBD2. V was pared by 1 base and J by 0 bases, with 5 bases of the junction left unmatched. Germline V lookup: CDR1 SGHRS, CDR2 YFSETQ. The CDR3 is made up of 17 amino acids. The DNA of the CDR3 is TGCGCCAGCAGCTTGAGTAGCGGGAGCAACTCCTACAATGAGCAGTTCTTC. Protein: CASSLSSGSNSYNEQFF.

This chain joins TRBV5-6 and TRBJ2-4; D tentatively reads TRBD1 or TRBD2 (5 bases each). CDR3 length: 15 amino acids. V was shortened by 0 bases and J by 0 bases, with 7 bases between the two germline ends. The germline V gene has CDR1 SGHDT and CDR2 YYEEEE. CDR3 bases: TGTGCCAGCAGCTTGGGTGGGGGAGCCAAAAACATTCAGTACTTC. Amino acid sequence: CASSLGGGAKNIQYF. Full variable domain (missing parts from reference TRBV5-6 and TRBJ2-4): DAGVTQSPTHLIKTRGQQVTLRCSPKSGHDTVSWYQQALGQGPQFIFQYYEEEERQRGNFPDRFSGHQFPNYSSELNVNALLLGDSALYLCASSLGGGAKNIQYFGAGTRLSVL.

This clonotype was seen ten or more times. The V gene is TRBV2, the J gene TRBJ1-1; D call uncertain. Germline CDR1 and CDR2: SNHLY and FYNNEI. V was cut by 6 bases and J by 1 base, with 9 bases left in between. The CDR3 totals 13 residues. The CDR3 DNA reads TGTGCCAGCAGCTATACCGAGAACACTGAAGCTTTCTTT. Its protein is CASSYTENTEAFF.

This clonotype was picked up many times. The chain recombines TRBV5-1 with TRBJ2-1, with D unresolved. This CDR3 comprises 14 residues. The germline gives CDR1 SGHRS, CDR2 YFSETQ. V dropped 0 bases and J dropped 6 bases, with 10 bases sitting between them. CDR3 coding DNA: TGCGCCAGCAGCTTGGACCCGCTGAGCAATGAGCAGTTCTTC. As protein: CASSLDPLSNEQFF.

CDR3 in DNA: TGTGCCAGCAGCCCATCCCGACATCGTCAAGAGACCCAGTACTTC. This gives the protein CASSPSRHRQETQYF. This chain links TRBV7-9 with TRBJ2-5; D remains unclear. Germline V lookup: CDR1 SEHNR, CDR2 FQNEAQ (reference sequence). The CDR3 covers 15 residues. V shed 5 bases and J shed 2 bases, with 15 bases lying between them. Using reference TRBV7-9 and TRBJ2-5 for the parts outside the CDR3, the full variable domain is DTGVSQNPRHKITKRGQNVTFRCDPISEHNRLYWYRQTLGQGPEFLTYFQNEAQLEKSRLLSDRFSAERPKGSFSTLEIQRTEQGDSAMYLCASSPSRHRQETQYFGPGTRLLVL.

The sample holds many counts of this clonotype. The chain uses TRBV6-6 and TRBJ2-7; 11 bases agree with TRBD1. This CDR3 is built from 19 residues. The germline CDR1 and CDR2 sequences are MNHNY and SVGAGI (reference sequence). J gave up 1 base and V 1 base, and 12 bases lay outside the gene matches. CDR3 sequence (DNA): TGTGCCAGCAGTTACTTTGGGCCATCCGGGACAGGGGGGTCCTACGAGCAGTACTTC. Translating it yields CASSYFGPSGTGGSYEQYF.

A few counts support this clonotype. The CDR3 region has the DNA TGTGCCAGCTCACCAAGGACAGTCGGTGCATCTAGCTATGGCTACACCTTC. Its protein product is CASSPRTVGASSYGYTF. V gene TRBV18 combines with J gene TRBJ1-2; D might be TRBD1 (6 bases). Trimming took 2 bases from V and 4 from J, leaving 20 bases between them. The CDR3 is made up of 17 amino acids. Germline CDR1 and CDR2: KGHSH and LQKENI.

This clonotype was counted only a few times. The genes are TRBV7-9 and TRBJ2-7; D gene uncertain. The CDR3 loop spans 15 amino acids. Trimming stripped 1 base from V and 6 bases from J, with 16 bases between. Germline CDR1 and CDR2: SEHNR and FQNEAQ (reference sequence). CDR3 residues: CASSLGVGPYGEQYF. In DNA, the CDR3 is TGTGCCAGCAGCTTAGGGGTGGGTCCGTACGGCGAGCAGTACTTC.

This clonotype was seen ten or more times. CDR3 loop: CASSVTSGGHNEQFF. Here the CDR3 DNA reads TGTGCCAGCAGCGTTACTAGCGGGGGCCACAATGAGCAGTTCTTC. The gene calls are TRBV9 and TRBJ2-1, with 11 positions matching TRBD2. The CDR3 consists of 15 residues. CDR1 is SGDLS, CDR2 YYNGEE, per germline. V shed 2 bases and J 5 bases; nucleotides not matched to a gene: 3.

This clonotype was counted at least ten times. The V call is TRBV20-1, the J call TRBJ1-2; 9 bases agree with TRBD1. Germline V gene lookup returns CDR1 DFQATT and CDR2 SNEGSKA (reference sequence). The CDR3 spans 12 residues. After removal of 6 bases from V and 5 bases from J, the junction contained 4 bases not matched to a gene. DNA for the CDR3: TGCAGTGCCCAGACAGGGGGTTATGGCTACACCTTC. Translation gives CSAQTGGYGYTF.